This T cell receptor (beta chain) emerged from a study of tumor and adjacent non-tumor tissue in lung cancer. Points from the study as a whole: In normal lung, the top 100 clones were significantly more dominant than in tumor.

The length of the CDR3 is 13 residues. Looked up from germline, CDR1 is SQVTM and CDR2 is ANQGSEA. The template was RNA from unsorted bulk tissue. Of note for this clonotype: As yet, its antigen is unknown. A read error may explain this, as a much larger clone is one base away.

TCRbeta libraries were built with three rounds of nested PCR, modified from ARM-PCR. TCRdb re-analysed the multiplex PCR reads in MiXCR, keeping a single row per CDR3 protein. Among 95,000 to 150,000 distinct CDR3 sequences, 66% were seen once, and the ten largest hold about 13%. Sequencing input: lung tumor tissue. The rearrangement links TRBV29-1 to TRBJ1-4; a weak D match, TRBD1 (6 bases). The receptor was isolated from a man aged 25 to 40 with non-small cell lung cancer. CDR3 nucleotides: TGCAGCGTTCGCGGACAGTTTAATGAAAAACTGTCTTTT. Its translation: CSVRGQFNEKLSF.